Included here is one T cell receptor beta chain sequence, with context. Sequencing was performed with immunoSEQ multiplex PCR; in TCRdb, only in-frame clones are kept and a portion is missing. Of 95,000 to 120,000 clones listed, about two thirds are singletons. These data originate in a study of blood T cell repertoires in COVID-19. Background on the study: Nucleic acid was either cDNA or gDNA, and it came from T cells, B-cell-depleted T cells, or PBMCs.

The CDR3 extends over 15 amino acids. Trimming removed 3 bases at V and 4 bases at J, with 15 bases between. Germline CDR1 SNHLY, CDR2 FYNNEI. The V and J genes are TRBV2 and TRBJ2-5, with D possibly matching TRBD2 (5 bases). Sequenced material: peripheral blood. The TCR originated in a middle-aged woman with acute or convalescent COVID-19. The CDR3 is CASSDPRDFGETQYF. DNA for the CDR3: TGTGCCAGCAGTGACCCGAGGGATTTCGGAGAGACCCAGTACTTC.